This T cell receptor (beta chain) was observed in a study of T cell responses to AZD1222 COVID-19 vaccine. Study background: Pooled in the analysis were second doses at about 4 or about 12 weeks. Study-wide results and caveats: Regions 160-218 and 743-854 dominated among vaccine-associated CD4 TCRs spanning spike. At baseline, seropositivity was found in only five or six AZD1222 recipients. Reports say nearly half of spike-specific TCRs go after unmutated variant regions.

CDR3 length: 15 residues. The trim removed 6 bases at V and 5 bases at J, leaving 7 bases unmatched. Germline V gives CDR1 MNHEY, CDR2 SVGAGI. The protocol was immunoSEQ multiplex PCR, while the TCRdb copy is restricted to in-frame clones and leaves out a portion. The sample holds just over 70,000 clones, 85% seen once. About this clone itself: The antigen is unknown.

This receptor was identified in an adult in good health. The sample was peripheral blood, taken on day 0 of AZD1222 vaccination. The genes are TRBV6-5 and TRBJ2-3; 11 bases align to TRBD2. The CDR3 nucleotides read TGTGCCAGCAGGATAGCGGGGGGGCTGGGAGATACGCAGTATTTT. Translating gives CASRIAGGLGDTQYF.